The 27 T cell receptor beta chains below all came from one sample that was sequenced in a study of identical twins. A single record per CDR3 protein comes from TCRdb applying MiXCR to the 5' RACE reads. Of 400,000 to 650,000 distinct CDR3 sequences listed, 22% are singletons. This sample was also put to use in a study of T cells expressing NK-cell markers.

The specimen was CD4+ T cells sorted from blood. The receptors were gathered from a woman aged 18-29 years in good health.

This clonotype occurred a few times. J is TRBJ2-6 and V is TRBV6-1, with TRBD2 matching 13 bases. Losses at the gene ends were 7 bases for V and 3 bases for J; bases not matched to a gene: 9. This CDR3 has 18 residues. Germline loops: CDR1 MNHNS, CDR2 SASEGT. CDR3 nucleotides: TGTGCCAGCACCGCCGGGACTAGCGGGGTTAGTGGGGCCAACGTCCTGACTTTC. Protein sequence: CASTAGTSGVSGANVLTF.

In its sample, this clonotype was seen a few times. The CDR3 sequence is CATSTVNEQFF. As DNA, the CDR3 is TGTGCCACCAGCACTGTCAATGAGCAGTTCTTC. The chain joins TRBV15 to TRBJ2-1; D not certain. Germline loops: CDR1 LNHNV, CDR2 YYDKDF (reference sequence). Trimming left V 4 bases short and J 6 bases short, with 4 bases between. CDR3 length: 11 residues.

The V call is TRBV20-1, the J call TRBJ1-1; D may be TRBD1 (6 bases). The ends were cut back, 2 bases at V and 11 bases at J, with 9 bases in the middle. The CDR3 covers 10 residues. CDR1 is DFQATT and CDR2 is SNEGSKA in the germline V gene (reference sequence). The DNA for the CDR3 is TGCAGTGCTAGACAGGGGAGGGCTTTCTTT. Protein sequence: CSARQGRAFF.

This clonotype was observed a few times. Here the CDR3 reads CSARDPREDSGELFF. Written as DNA, the CDR3 is TGCAGTGCTAGAGATCCGCGGGAGGACTCCGGGGAGCTGTTTTTT. This chain joins TRBV20-1 and TRBJ2-2; 8 bases fit TRBD2. Germline trimming cut 0 bases from V and 6 bases from J; bases unmatched to any gene: 6. This CDR3 contains 15 residues. Looked up from germline, CDR1 is DFQATT and CDR2 is SNEGSKA (reference sequence).

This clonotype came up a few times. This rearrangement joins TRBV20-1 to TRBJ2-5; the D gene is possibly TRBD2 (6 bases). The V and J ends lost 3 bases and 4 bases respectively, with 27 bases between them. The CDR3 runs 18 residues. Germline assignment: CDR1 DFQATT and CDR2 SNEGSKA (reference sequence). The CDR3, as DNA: TGCAGTGCTAGTTTACGTCCGATGCAGCGGGTTGTCGTAGAGACCCAGTACTTC. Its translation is CSASLRPMQRVVVETQYF.

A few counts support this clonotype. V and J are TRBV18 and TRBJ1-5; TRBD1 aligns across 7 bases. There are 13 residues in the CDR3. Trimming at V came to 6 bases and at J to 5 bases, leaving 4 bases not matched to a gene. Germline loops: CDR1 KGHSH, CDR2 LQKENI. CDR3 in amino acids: CASSGGQHQPQHF. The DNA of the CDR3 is TGTGCCAGCTCGGGGGGACAGCATCAGCCCCAGCATTTT.

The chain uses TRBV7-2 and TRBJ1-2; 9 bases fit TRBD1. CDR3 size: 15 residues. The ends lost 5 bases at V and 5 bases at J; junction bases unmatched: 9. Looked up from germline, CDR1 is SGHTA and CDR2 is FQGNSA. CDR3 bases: TGTGCCAGCAGCCGAATGACAGGGGGTGCTTATGGCTACACCTTC. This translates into CASSRMTGGAYGYTF.

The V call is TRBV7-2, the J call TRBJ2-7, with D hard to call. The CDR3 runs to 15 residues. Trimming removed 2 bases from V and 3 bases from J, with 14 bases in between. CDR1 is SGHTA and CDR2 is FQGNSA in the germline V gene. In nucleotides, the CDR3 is TGTGCCAGCAGCTTAATGGCACTTCCTGACTACGAGCAGTACTTC. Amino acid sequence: CASSLMALPDYEQYF.

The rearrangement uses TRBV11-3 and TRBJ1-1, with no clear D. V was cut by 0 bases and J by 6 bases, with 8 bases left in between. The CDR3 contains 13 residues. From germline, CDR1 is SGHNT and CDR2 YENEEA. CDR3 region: CASSLDSKPEAFF. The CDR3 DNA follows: TGTGCCAGCAGCTTAGATTCCAAGCCTGAAGCTTTCTTT.

The CDR3 reads CSVGGANVLTF. The CDR3 region has the DNA TGCAGCGTAGGCGGGGCCAACGTCCTGACTTTC. The V call is TRBV29-1, the J call TRBJ2-6; no firm D call. Germline CDR1 SQVTM, CDR2 ANQGSEA. V lost 6 bases and J lost 4, with 4 bases in between. The CDR3 is 11 residues long.

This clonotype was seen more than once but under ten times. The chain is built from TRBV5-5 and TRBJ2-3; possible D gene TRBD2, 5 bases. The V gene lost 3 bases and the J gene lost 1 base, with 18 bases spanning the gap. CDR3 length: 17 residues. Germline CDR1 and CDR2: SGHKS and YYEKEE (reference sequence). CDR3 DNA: TGTGCCAGCAGCTGGGAAACCGGGATCGCCGGCACAGATACGCAGTATTTT. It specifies CASSWETGIAGTDTQYF.

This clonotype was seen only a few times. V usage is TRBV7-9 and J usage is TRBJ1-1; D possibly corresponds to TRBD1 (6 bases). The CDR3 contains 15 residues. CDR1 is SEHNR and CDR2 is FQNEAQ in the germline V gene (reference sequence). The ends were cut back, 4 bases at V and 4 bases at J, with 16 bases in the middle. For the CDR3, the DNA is TGTGCCAGCAGCTCCCTGACAGGTCTGGCCACTGAAGCTTTCTTT. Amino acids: CASSSLTGLATEAFF.

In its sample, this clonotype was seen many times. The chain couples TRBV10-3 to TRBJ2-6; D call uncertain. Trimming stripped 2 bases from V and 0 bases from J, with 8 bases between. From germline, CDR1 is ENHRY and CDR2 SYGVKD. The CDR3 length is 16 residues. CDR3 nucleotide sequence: TGTGCCATCAGTGAGGGGTACTCCTCTGGGGCCAACGTCCTGACTTTC. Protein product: CAISEGYSSGANVLTF.

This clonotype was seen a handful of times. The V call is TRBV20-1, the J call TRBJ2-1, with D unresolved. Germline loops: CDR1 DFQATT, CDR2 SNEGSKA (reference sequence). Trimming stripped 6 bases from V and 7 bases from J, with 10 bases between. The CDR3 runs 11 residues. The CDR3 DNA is TGCAGTGCCGCTTCTTGGAATGAGCAGTTCTTC. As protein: CSAASWNEQFF.

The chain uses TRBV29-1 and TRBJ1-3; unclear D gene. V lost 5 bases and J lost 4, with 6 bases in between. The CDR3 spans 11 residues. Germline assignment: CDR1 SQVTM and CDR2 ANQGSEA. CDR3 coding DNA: TGCAGCGTTTGGCAGGGAAACACCATATATTTT. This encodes CSVWQGNTIYF.

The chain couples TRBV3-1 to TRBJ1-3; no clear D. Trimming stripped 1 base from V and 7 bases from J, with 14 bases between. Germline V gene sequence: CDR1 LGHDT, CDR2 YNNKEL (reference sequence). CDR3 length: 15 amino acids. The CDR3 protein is CASSQGSGSWNTIYF. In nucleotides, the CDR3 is TGTGCCAGCAGCCAAGGTTCGGGCTCGTGGAACACCATATATTTT.

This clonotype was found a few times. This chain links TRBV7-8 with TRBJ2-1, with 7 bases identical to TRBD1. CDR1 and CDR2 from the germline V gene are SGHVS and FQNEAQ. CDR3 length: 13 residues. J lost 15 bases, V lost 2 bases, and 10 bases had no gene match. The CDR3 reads CASSLTSGTVAFF. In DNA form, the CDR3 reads TGTGCCAGCAGCTTAACTAGTGGGACAGTCGCGTTCTTC.

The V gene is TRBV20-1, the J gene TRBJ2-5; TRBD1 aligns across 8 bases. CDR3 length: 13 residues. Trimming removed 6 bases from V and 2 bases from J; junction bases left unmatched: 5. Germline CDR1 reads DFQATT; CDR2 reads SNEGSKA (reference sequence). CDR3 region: CSAQRTGQETQYF. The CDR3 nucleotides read TGCAGTGCCCAAAGGACAGGGCAAGAGACCCAGTACTTC.

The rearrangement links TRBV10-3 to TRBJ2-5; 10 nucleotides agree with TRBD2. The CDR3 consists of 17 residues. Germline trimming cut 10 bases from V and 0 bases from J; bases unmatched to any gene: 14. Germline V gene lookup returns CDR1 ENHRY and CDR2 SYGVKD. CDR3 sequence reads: CATLGLAGVANQETQYF. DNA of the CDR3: TGTGCCACCCTGGGGCTAGCGGGGGTGGCCAACCAAGAGACCCAGTACTTC.

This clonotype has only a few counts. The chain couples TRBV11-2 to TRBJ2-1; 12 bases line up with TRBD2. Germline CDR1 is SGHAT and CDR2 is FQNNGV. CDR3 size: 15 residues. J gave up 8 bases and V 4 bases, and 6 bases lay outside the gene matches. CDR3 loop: CASSSQLAGGDEQFF. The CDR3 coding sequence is TGTGCCAGCAGCTCACAGCTAGCGGGGGGGGATGAGCAGTTCTTC.

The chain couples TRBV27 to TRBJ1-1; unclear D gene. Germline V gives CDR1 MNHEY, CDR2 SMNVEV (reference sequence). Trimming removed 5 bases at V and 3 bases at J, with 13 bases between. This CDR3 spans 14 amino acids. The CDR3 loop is CASSPQGVDTEAFF. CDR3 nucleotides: TGTGCCAGCAGTCCCCAAGGAGTGGACACTGAAGCTTTCTTT.

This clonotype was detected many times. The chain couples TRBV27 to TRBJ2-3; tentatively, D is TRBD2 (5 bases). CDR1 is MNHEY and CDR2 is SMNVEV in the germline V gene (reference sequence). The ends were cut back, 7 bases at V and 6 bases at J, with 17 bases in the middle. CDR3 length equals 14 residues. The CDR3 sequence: CASKRRGLMDTQYF. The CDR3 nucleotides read TGTGCCAGCAAGCGGAGAGGGTTGATGGATACGCAGTATTTT.

CDR3 coding DNA: TGTGCCTCTGCCGGGAGTGGCGAGCAGTACTTC. The encoded protein is CASAGSGEQYF. V and J are TRBV3-1 and TRBJ2-7, with a tentative D call TRBD2 (6 bases). CDR1 is LGHDT, CDR2 YNNKEL, per germline (reference sequence). Trimming shortened V by 11 bases and J by 6 bases, and 14 bases separated the two germline ends. This CDR3 has 11 amino acids.

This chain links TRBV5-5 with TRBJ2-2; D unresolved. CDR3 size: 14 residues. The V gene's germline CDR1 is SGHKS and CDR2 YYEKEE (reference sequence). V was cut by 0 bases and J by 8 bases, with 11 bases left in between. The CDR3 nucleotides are TGTGCCAGCAGCTTGGGAGCTCAAAGGGGGGAGCTGTTTTTT. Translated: CASSLGAQRGELFF.

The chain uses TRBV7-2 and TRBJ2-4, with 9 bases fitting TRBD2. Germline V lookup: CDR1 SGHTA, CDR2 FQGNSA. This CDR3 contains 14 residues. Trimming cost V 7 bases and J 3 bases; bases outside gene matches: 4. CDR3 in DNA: TGTGCCAGCAAGGCGGGGGGGGTCAAAAACATTCAGTACTTC. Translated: CASKAGGVKNIQYF.

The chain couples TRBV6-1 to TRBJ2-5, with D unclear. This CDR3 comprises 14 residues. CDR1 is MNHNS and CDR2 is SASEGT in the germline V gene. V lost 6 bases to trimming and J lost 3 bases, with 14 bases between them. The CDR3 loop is CASREPSREETQYF. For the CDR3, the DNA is TGTGCCAGCAGAGAACCTTCTAGGGAAGAGACCCAGTACTTC.

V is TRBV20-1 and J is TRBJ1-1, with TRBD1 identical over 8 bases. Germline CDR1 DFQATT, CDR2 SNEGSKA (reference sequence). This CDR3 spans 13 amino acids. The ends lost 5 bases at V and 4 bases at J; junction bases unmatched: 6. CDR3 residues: CSAARGRFTEAFF. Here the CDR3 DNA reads TGCAGTGCTGCCAGGGGGCGCTTCACTGAAGCTTTCTTT.